One and the same sample provided the 21 T cell receptor beta chains below, sequenced in a study of T cell repertoires in cytomegalovirus infection. TCRdb called the reads again in MiXCR, with one record for every CDR3 protein. This sample has 86,000 or so distinct CDR3 sequences, with 20% to 30% found just once. Their specific antigens are unknown. Sequenced here: CD8+ T cells from cultured PBMCs, sampled from culture after CMV antigen stimulation. The receptors shown here come from a human donor in good health (CMV status not recorded). Some clones in this sample may be carry-over from other donors' samples.

This clonotype has just a few counts. The chain has TRBV7-9 and TRBJ2-5; no definite D call. V lost 3 bases and J 3 bases, leaving 8 bases between the germline ends. CDR1 is SEHNR and CDR2 is FQNEAQ in the germline V gene (reference sequence). CDR3 length: 13 residues. The CDR3, as DNA: TGTGCCAGCAGCTTCCAGGTCGAAGAGACCCAGTACTTC. It codes for CASSFQVEETQYF.

This rearrangement joins TRBV3-1 to TRBJ1-2; D is unclear. Germline-derived CDR1 and CDR2 are LGHDT and YNNKEL (reference sequence). The CDR3 sequence is 14 residues long. V gave up 1 base and J gave up 2 bases, with 8 bases separating them. The CDR3 region is CASSQGQANYGYTF. The CDR3 coding sequence is TGTGCCAGCAGCCAAGGGCAGGCGAACTATGGCTACACCTTC.

At least ten counts were recorded for this clonotype. The rearrangement uses TRBV12-3 or TRBV12-4 and TRBJ1-5, with TRBD1 as a possible D gene (5 bases). This CDR3 comprises 13 residues. V was shortened by 5 bases and J by 7 bases, with 12 bases between the two germline ends. CDR3 in DNA: TGTGCCAGCAGTATCCTGGACATGCAGCCCCAGCATTTT. This encodes CASSILDMQPQHF.

V and J are TRBV4-2 and TRBJ2-7; 7 bases match TRBD1. Trimming took 0 bases from V and 1 from J; bases not matched to a gene: 3. The CDR3 length is 15 residues. Germline CDR1 is LGHNA and CDR2 is YNFKEQ. The CDR3 nucleotides are TGTGCCAGCAGCCAAGAGGACAGGATATCCTACGAGCAGTACTTC. Its protein product is CASSQEDRISYEQYF.

This clonotype was seen many times. The chain carries TRBV7-2 and TRBJ2-1; no reliable D call. The V gene lost 0 bases and the J gene lost 3 bases, with 9 bases spanning the gap. The CDR3 totals 15 residues. Germline assignment: CDR1 SGHTA and CDR2 FQGNSA. As DNA, the CDR3 is TGTGCCAGCAGCTTAGCGCAGAGTATCTACAATGAGCAGTTCTTC. Its translation is CASSLAQSIYNEQFF.

Comments on this clonotype: This may come from a read error, since a much larger clone is one base off. The conserved phenylalanine or tryptophan normally closing the CDR3 is absent here, so this likely arose from a read error. J is TRBJ2-3 and V is TRBV7-6, with 7 bases aligning to TRBD2. The CDR3 is 14 amino acids. Germline loops: CDR1 SGHVS, CDR2 FNYEAQ. CDR3 residues: CASSLAEWRDTQYL. The CDR3 coding sequence is TGTGCCAGCAGCCTAGCGGAGTGGAGGGATACGCAGTATCTT.

For this clonotype: A much larger clone lies a single base off, so this may be a read error. V usage is TRBV7-2 and J usage is TRBJ1-2; 7 bases match TRBD1. The CDR3 covers 15 residues. The germline CDR1 and CDR2 sequences are SGHTA and FQGNSA. V dropped 6 bases and J dropped 0; count of bases not matched to a gene: 7. The CDR3 region is CTSRSTGVSNYGYTF. Written as DNA, the CDR3 is TGTACCAGCAGGAGTACAGGGGTCTCTAACTATGGCTACACCTTC.

This clonotype was observed a handful of times. The gene calls are TRBV7-9 and TRBJ1-4; the D gene is possibly TRBD1 (6 bases). The length of the CDR3 is 14 residues. With 4 bases removed from V and 7 bases from J, the gap between germline ends came to 13 bases. CDR1 and CDR2 from the germline V gene are SEHNR and FQNEAQ (reference sequence). The CDR3 coding sequence is TGTGCCAGCAGCTCATCGGGACAAGGTGAAAAACTGTTTTTT. This codes for CASSSSGQGEKLFF.

This sequence joins TRBV2 and TRBJ1-1; D uncertain. V lost 6 bases, J lost 0 bases, and 11 bases lay in between. The CDR3 runs 14 residues. Per the germline V gene, CDR1 is SNHLY and CDR2 is FYNNEI. The CDR3 DNA sequence: TGTGCCAGCAGGAAGACGGAACTGAACACTGAAGCTTTCTTT. Its protein product is CASRKTELNTEAFF.

This clonotype was found many times. V and J are TRBV20-1 and TRBJ2-7; the D gene is possibly TRBD1 (5 bases). CDR3 length: 13 residues. Looked up from germline, CDR1 is DFQATT and CDR2 is SNEGSKA (reference sequence). V lost 8 bases and J 0 bases, leaving 14 bases between the germline ends. CDR3 in DNA: TGCAGTTGCCCCGGTGACAGCTCCTACGAGCAGTACTTC. Its translation is CSCPGDSSYEQYF.

The rearrangement uses TRBV28 and TRBJ2-2, with 9 nucleotides matching TRBD2. The CDR3 totals 16 residues. CDR1 is MDHEN and CDR2 is SYDVKM in the germline V gene. V was clipped by 3 bases and J by 3 bases; unmatched bases: 5. In DNA, the CDR3 is TGTGCCAGCAGTTTGTGGCGGGGGGGGGACACCGGGGAGCTGTTTTTT. Its translation is CASSLWRGGDTGELFF.

This clonotype was seen a few times. V and J are TRBV10-3 and TRBJ1-1; no clear D gene. The CDR3 runs 13 residues. In germline, CDR1 is ENHRY, CDR2 SYGVKD. V was trimmed by 8 bases and J by 6 bases, leaving 16 bases between them. For the CDR3, the DNA is TGTGCCATCGGGCGAGAAGGAGTCGCTGAAGCTTTCTTT. Its protein product is CAIGREGVAEAFF.

This chain uses TRBV7-9 with TRBJ2-1, with 7 bases matching TRBD1. V lost 5 bases, J lost 0 bases, and 4 bases stayed unmatched. CDR1 is SEHNR, CDR2 FQNEAQ, per germline (reference sequence). There are 15 residues in the CDR3. The CDR3: CASSGTGDSYNEQFF. The CDR3 bases are TGTGCCAGCAGCGGTACAGGGGACTCCTACAATGAGCAGTTCTTC.

For this clonotype: The junction departs from germline at one end; a sequencing error may be responsible. The chain uses TRBV4-3 and TRBJ1-2; TRBD1 aligns across 7 bases. From germline, CDR1 is LGHNA and CDR2 YSLEER. This CDR3 has 14 residues. The CDR3 coding sequence is TGCGCCGGCAGCCAAGATACAGGGGACTATGGCTACACCTTC. Protein: CAGSQDTGDYGYTF.

As to this clonotype: An end of the junction does not agree with germline; a read error may underlie this. The genes are TRBV12-3 or TRBV12-4 and TRBJ1-2; TRBD1 matches 9 bases. This CDR3 region has 13 residues. In DNA, the CDR3 is TGTGCCAGCAGTTTAGTGAGTGGGACAGGGCTTCACTTC. It translates to CASSLVSGTGLHF.

V is TRBV3-1 and J is TRBJ2-5; 7 positions match TRBD2. V lost 8 bases, J lost 4 bases, and 4 bases stayed unmatched. The CDR3 covers 12 residues. Germline CDR1 and CDR2: LGHDT and YNNKEL (reference sequence). CDR3 DNA sequence: TGTGCCAGCTGGGGGGGACGAGAGACCCAGTACTTC. This encodes CASWGGRETQYF.

V usage is TRBV7-9 and J usage is TRBJ2-7; tentative D call: TRBD2 (5 bases). Trimming pared 5 bases from V and 2 bases from J, leaving 13 bases between. Germline values: CDR1 SEHNR, CDR2 FQNEAQ (reference sequence). The length of the CDR3 is 14 residues. CDR3 sequence reads: CASSPSYSTYEQYF. The CDR3 bases are TGTGCCAGCAGCCCTAGCTACTCTACCTACGAGCAGTACTTC.

The sample holds many counts of this clonotype. The CDR3 DNA is TGTGCCAGCAGTTTACAATTGAGACAGGGGACGAATGGCTACACCTTC. This sequence encodes CASSLQLRQGTNGYTF. The chain links TRBV6-2 or TRBV6-3 to TRBJ1-2; 8 positions match TRBD1. Per the germline V gene, CDR1 is MNHEY and CDR2 is SVGEGT. The V and J ends lost 4 bases and 6 bases, in that order; junction bases with no gene match: 13. CDR3 size: 16 residues.

CDR3: CASSSRTSYEQYF. CDR3 coding DNA: TGTGCCAGCAGTTCGCGGACTAGCTACGAGCAGTACTTC. The V gene is TRBV12-3 or TRBV12-4, the J gene TRBJ2-7; the match to TRBD2 covers 7 bases. The CDR3 contains 13 residues. With V trimmed by 4 bases and J by 3 bases, 3 bases remained unmatched.

At least ten counts were recorded for this clonotype. The chain couples TRBV11-2 to TRBJ2-1; tentative D call: TRBD2 (5 bases). The CDR3 has 15 amino acids. The germline gives CDR1 SGHAT, CDR2 FQNNGV. Trimming removed 5 bases at V and 5 bases at J, with 16 bases between. This CDR3 is CASSPPPTTDNEQFF. The CDR3 DNA reads as TGTGCCAGCAGCCCACCCCCGACTACGGACAATGAGCAGTTCTTC.

The chain employs TRBV27 and TRBJ1-6; TRBD1 agrees at 8 bases. Germline values: CDR1 MNHEY, CDR2 SMNVEV (reference sequence). This CDR3 is 12 amino acids long. With V trimmed by 7 bases and J by 9 bases, 2 bases remained unmatched. The CDR3, as DNA: TGTGCCAGCAAGACAGGGGTTTCACCCCTCCACTTT. Translation: CASKTGVSPLHF.